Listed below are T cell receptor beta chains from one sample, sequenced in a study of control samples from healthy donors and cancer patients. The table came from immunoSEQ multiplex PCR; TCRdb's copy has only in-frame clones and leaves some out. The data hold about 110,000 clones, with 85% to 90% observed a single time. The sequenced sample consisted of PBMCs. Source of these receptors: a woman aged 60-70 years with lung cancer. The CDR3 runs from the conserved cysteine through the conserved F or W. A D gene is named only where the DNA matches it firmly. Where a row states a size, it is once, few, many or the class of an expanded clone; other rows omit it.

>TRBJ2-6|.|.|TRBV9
TGTGCCAGCAGCGTAGTACCCTCTGACTCTGGGGCCAACGTCCTGACTTTC
CASSVVPSDSGANVLTF
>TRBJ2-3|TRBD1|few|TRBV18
TGTGCCAGCTCGCGCAGGGACAGGATGAGCACAGATACGCAGTATTTT
CASSRRDRMSTDTQYF
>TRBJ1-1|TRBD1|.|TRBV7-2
TGTGCCAGCAGCCCCGGAGGGGGCGCGAATATCGTAACTGAAGCTTTCTTT
CASSPGGGANIVTEAFF
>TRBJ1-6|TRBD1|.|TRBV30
TGTGCCTGCGGGACAGGGGCTTATTCACCCCTCCACTTT
CACGTGAYSPLHF
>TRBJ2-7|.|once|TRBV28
TGTGCCAGCGGTAACAGGGTATACGAGCAGTACTTC
CASGNRVYEQYF
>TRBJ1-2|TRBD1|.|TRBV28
TGTGCCAGCAGTTTAATGGACAGGCGACATGGCTACACCTTC
CASSLMDRRHGYTF
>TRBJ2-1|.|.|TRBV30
TGTGCCTGGGCTTTATTCCCGTACAATGAGCAGTTCTTC
CAWALFPYNEQFF
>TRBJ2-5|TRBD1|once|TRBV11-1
TGTGCCAGCAGCGCCCGGGACAGCACCCAAGAGACCCAGTACTTC
CASSARDSTQETQYF
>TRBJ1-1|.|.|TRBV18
TGTGCCAGCTCACCACCTAAGGACAAGGCTTTCTTT
CASSPPKDKAFF
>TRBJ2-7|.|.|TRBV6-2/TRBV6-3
TGTGCCAGCAGTTACTCAGGGCTCCGCTCCTACGAGCAGTACTTC
CASSYSGLRSYEQYF
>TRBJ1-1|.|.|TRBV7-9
TGTGCCAGCAGCTCGGGGGTTACAGACCTGAACACTGAAGCTTTCTTT
CASSSGVTDLNTEAFF
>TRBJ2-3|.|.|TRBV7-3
TGTGCCAGCAGCTTACTCGGGAGTGAGGCAGATACGCAGTATTTT
CASSLLGSEADTQYF
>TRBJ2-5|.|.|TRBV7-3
TGTGCCAGCAGCTTAGCTAGCGCGGAGACCCAGTACTTC
CASSLASAETQYF
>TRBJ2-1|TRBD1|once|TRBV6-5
TGTGCCAGCAGTCCCCCAGGGGGCCACTACAATGAGCAGTTCTTC
CASSPPGGHYNEQFF
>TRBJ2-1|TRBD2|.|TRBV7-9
TGTGCCAGCAGCTCTAGCGGGGGGGTCACCAATGAGCAGTTCTTC
CASSSSGGVTNEQFF
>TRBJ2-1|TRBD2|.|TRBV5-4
TGTGCCAGCAGCACAACGGGGGGGACCTACAATGAGCAGTTCTTC
CASSTTGGTYNEQFF
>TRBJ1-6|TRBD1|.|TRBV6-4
TGTGCCAGCAGGGGGACAGCTAATTCACCCCTCCACTTT
CASRGTANSPLHF
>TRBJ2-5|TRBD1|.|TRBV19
TGTGCCAGTAGTATGGGACAGGGTGAAGAGACCCAGTACTTC
CASSMGQGEETQYF
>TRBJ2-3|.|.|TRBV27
TGTGCCAGCAGTTTACATAGGGAGGATACGCAGTATTTT
CASSLHREDTQYF
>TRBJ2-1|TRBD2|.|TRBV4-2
TGTGCCAGCAGCCAAGAACTTCTGCCGGGACTAGCGGGGTTGAACAATGAGCAGTTCTTC
CASSQELLPGLAGLNNEQFF
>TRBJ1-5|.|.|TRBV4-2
TGTGCCAGCAGCCAAGAGTGGGTTAGCAATCAGCCCCAGCATTTT
CASSQEWVSNQPQHF
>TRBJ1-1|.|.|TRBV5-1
TGCGCCAGCAGCTCCATGAACACTGAAGCTTTCTTT
CASSSMNTEAFF
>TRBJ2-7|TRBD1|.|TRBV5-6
TGTGCCAGCAGCTTGCCCCACGGACAGGGTAACTCCTACGAGCAGTACTTC
CASSLPHGQGNSYEQYF
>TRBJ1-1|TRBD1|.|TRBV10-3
TGTGCCATCAGGGGACAGGGGAACACTGAAGCTTTCTTT
CAIRGQGNTEAFF
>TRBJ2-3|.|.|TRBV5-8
TGTGCCAGCAGCTTGATGGCAGATGCTAGCACAGATACGCAGTATTTT
CASSLMADASTDTQYF
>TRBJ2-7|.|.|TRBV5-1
TGCGCCAGCAGCTTGGACACCTATCCCCCCTACGAGCAGTACTTC
CASSLDTYPPYEQYF
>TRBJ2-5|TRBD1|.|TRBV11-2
TGTGCCAGCAGCTTTTCCGGGACAGGGGGCGGTGAGACCCAGTACTTC
CASSFSGTGGGETQYF
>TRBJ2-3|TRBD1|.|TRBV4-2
TGTGCCAGCAGCCAAGTATTACAGGGGGCAGATACGCAGTATTTT
CASSQVLQGADTQYF
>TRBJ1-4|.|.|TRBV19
TGTGCCAGTAGTATGACGGGAAAGGGTCCAGCTAATGAAAAACTGTTTTTT
CASSMTGKGPANEKLFF
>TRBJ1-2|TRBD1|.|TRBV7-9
TGTGCCAGCAGCCCCTCGGGACAGGCCGTCTCGTATGGCTACACCTTC
CASSPSGQAVSYGYTF
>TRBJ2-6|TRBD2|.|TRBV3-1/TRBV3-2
TGTGCCAGCAGTCGGACTAGCGGGAGTGGGGCCAACGTCCTGACTTTC
CASSRTSGSGANVLTF
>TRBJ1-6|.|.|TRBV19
TGTGCCAGTAGGCCCGGCGGCGCTTATAATTCACCCCTCCACTTT
CASRPGGAYNSPLHF
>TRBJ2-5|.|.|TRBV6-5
TGTGCCAGCAGATCCCTCGGGGGACAAGAGACCCAGTACTTC
CASRSLGGQETQYF
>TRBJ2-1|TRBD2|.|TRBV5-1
TGCGCCAGCAGCCTGGGGGGTAGCGGGACCTACAATGAGCAGTTCTTC
CASSLGGSGTYNEQFF
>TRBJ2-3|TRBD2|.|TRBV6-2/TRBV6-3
TGTGCCAGCAGTTCAGGACTAGGTTTTGTTGCAGATACGCAGTATTTT
CASSSGLGFVADTQYF
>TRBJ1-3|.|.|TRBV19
TGTGCCAGTAGTATGTACAGTTCCTCTGGAAACACCATATATTTT
CASSMYSSSGNTIYF
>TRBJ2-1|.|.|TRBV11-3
TGTGCCAGCAGCTTACGCAATGAGCAGTTCTTC
CASSLRNEQFF
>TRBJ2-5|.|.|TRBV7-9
TGTGCCAGCGCAAAACTAGAAAACCCCGCGGAGACCCAGTACTTC
CASAKLENPAETQYF
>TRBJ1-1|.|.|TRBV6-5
TGTGCCAGCAGTCGAACGGGGGGCACTGAAGCTTTCTTT
CASSRTGGTEAFF
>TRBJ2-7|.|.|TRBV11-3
TGTGCCAGCAGCTCAATGGGGGCGATAGGGGGATACGAGCAGTACTTC
CASSSMGAIGGYEQYF
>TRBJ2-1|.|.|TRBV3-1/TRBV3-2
TGTGCCAGCAGCCAAGAGGAGGGGAATGAGCAGTTCTTC
CASSQEEGNEQFF
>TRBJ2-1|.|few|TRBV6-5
TGTGCCAGCAGTCCGGGCTATTACAATGAGCAGTTCTTC
CASSPGYYNEQFF
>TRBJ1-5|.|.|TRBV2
TGTGCCAGCAGTGAAGCGAGGCCAGAAAATAGCAATCAGCCCCAGCATTTT
CASSEARPENSNQPQHF
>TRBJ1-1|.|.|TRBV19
TGTGCCAGTAGTATAGAAGGGGCGGCCAGGGGAAACACTGAAGCTTTCTTT
CASSIEGAARGNTEAFF
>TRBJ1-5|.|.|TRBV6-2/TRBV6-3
TGTGCCAGCAGTCTACAGGGATCCAATCAGCCCCAGCATTTT
CASSLQGSNQPQHF
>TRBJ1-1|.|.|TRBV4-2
TGTGCCAGCAGCTCGAGGGGGTCAGGTCTGGGCACTGAAGCTTTCTTT
CASSSRGSGLGTEAFF
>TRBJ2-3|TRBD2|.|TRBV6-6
TGTGCCAGCAGCCGTAGCGGGGGGGCCGCAGATACGCAGTATTTT
CASSRSGGAADTQYF
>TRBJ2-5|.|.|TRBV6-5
TGTGCCAGCAGTCGCCAAGAGACCCAGTACTTC
CASSRQETQYF
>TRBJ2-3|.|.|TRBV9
TGTGCCAGCAGCGTCAGTGCAGATACGCAGTATTTT
CASSVSADTQYF
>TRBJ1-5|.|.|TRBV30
TGTGCCTGGAGTTCGACGGAGTTCAATCAGCCCCAGCATTTT
CAWSSTEFNQPQHF
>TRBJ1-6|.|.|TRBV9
TGTGCCAGCAGCGCACCCGGGACGGAATCACCCCTCCACTTT
CASSAPGTESPLHF
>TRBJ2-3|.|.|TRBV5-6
TGTGCCAGCAGCTGGGGGCCCCGGGGGGTCGTCGGCACAGATACGCAGTATTTT
CASSWGPRGVVGTDTQYF
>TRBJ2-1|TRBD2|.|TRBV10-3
TGTGCCATCAGTGCCGGGGGGAATGAGCAGTTCTTC
CAISAGGNEQFF